This TCR beta chain was identified in a study of shared clonotypes between healthy human individuals. Overall study results and limits: The study drew on few donors, limiting represented genetic and exposure-history diversity.

Naive CD8 populations comprised CD45RO-negative cells positively selected for CCR7, excluding terminally differentiated effector memory CD45RA+ cells. The V gene's germline CDR1 is MDHEN and CDR2 SYDVKM. This CDR3 has 14 residues. V gave up 5 bases and J gave up 1 base, with 11 bases separating them. Method: immunoSEQ multiplex PCR; TCRdb's copy keeps in-frame clones and lacks some. Of nearly 2 million clones listed, about 95% are singletons. A note on this clone: The antigen is not known.

The receptor was derived from a man aged 18 to 29 in good health. Input material: naive CD8+ T cells sorted from blood. The V and J genes are TRBV28 and TRBJ2-5; D is unclear. CDR3 coding DNA: TGTGCCAGCAGTGGCGAGAGCTCCCAAGAGACCCAGTACTTC. Protein: CASSGESSQETQYF.